This TCR beta chain was profiled in a study of blood T cell repertoires in COVID-19. Study overall: From the United States, Italy and Spain came samples of acute and convalescent COVID-19.

Sequencing was performed with immunoSEQ multiplex PCR; in TCRdb, only in-frame clones are kept and a portion is missing. This sample has under 300,000 clones, with around 86% found just once. The CDR3 totals 16 residues. Germline assignment: CDR1 LNHDA and CDR2 SQIVND (reference sequence). V lost 6 bases to trimming and J lost 4 bases; unmatched junction nucleotides: 5. The sample consisted of PBMCs or T cells enriched from blood (not recorded which). The sequence was obtained from a woman aged 40 to 49 who had recovered from COVID-19. The rearrangement joins TRBV19 to TRBJ2-2; 13 nucleotides match TRBD2. The CDR3 sequence is CASRGTSGAPTGELFF. The CDR3 DNA reads TGTGCCAGTAGAGGGACTAGCGGGGCGCCCACCGGGGAGCTGTTTTTT.